Listed here are 3 T cell receptor beta chains from one sample, sequenced in a study of STAT3 mutations in large granular lymphocyte leukemia. Study observations and caveats: Every T-cell large granular lymphocyte leukemia patient had at least one immunodominant TCR beta clonotype.

These receptors' targets are unknown. Here immunoSEQ multiplex PCR was the method, and the copy in TCRdb shows in-frame clones only, minus some. The data contain about 15,000 clones, just under 85% of them seen just once; the ten biggest clones take up roughly 9%. Specimen: peripheral blood mononuclear cells. These receptor sequences come from a man aged 45 to 65 with T-cell large granular lymphocyte leukemia. Some clones in this sample may be carry-over from other donors' samples.

This clone was found once. This chain joins TRBV7-9 and TRBJ1-6; 9 bases match TRBD1. The germline V gene has CDR1 SEHNR and CDR2 FQNEAQ (reference sequence). The CDR3 contains 14 residues. Trimming cost V 5 bases and J 9 bases; bases outside gene matches: 5. CDR3 protein: CASSIQGARSPLHF. The CDR3 region has the DNA TGTGCCAGCAGCATACAGGGGGCACGTTCACCCCTCCACTTT.

The chain employs TRBV7-9 and TRBJ2-7, with D unresolved. The CDR3 covers 14 residues. Trimming shortened V by 4 bases and J by 3 bases, and 13 bases separated the two germline ends. CDR1 SEHNR and CDR2 FQNEAQ come from the germline V gene (reference sequence). CDR3 sequence (DNA): TGTGCCAGCAGCTCCGACGGGTTTCACTACGAGCAGTACTTC. Protein: CASSSDGFHYEQYF.

The chain joins TRBV28 to TRBJ2-1, with 8 bases aligning to TRBD2. Germline CDR1 is MDHEN and CDR2 is SYDVKM. With 7 bases clipped from V and 10 bases from J, the junction kept 9 bases outside the gene matches. This CDR3 spans 13 amino acids. CDR3 region: CASIRAGDGEQFF. The CDR3, as DNA: TGTGCCAGCATTCGAGCGGGAGACGGCGAGCAGTTCTTC.